What follows describes a single T cell receptor (beta chain). Antigen: not known. Germline CDR1 reads MNHNS; CDR2 reads SASEGT. The length of the CDR3 is 11 residues. Trimming removed 0 bases at V and 10 bases at J, with 6 bases between. Produced via immunoSEQ multiplex PCR; TCRdb's table is partial and in-frame only. The table records 26,000 or so clones, around 85% of them present only once. The sample belongs to a study of lymphopenia after photon versus proton radiotherapy. Study-level findings and limits: Proton therapy kept repertoires fairly stable, unlike photons, which gained effector/memory cells. Only patients who died were analyzed for survival; proton advantage is unproven. Oligoclonal CD8+ Temra expansion after nadir drove photon patients' diversity drop.

The origin of this receptor is a man in his thirties or forties with gastric cancer. The material sequenced was peripheral blood, taken from a patient treated with photon-based radiotherapy. The chain couples TRBV6-1 to TRBJ1-2, with unresolved D. CDR3 DNA sequence: TGTGCCAGCAGTGAAGCGCGAGACTACACCTTC. It yields the protein CASSEARDYTF.